Following are 8 T cell receptor beta chains from one sample sequenced in a study of PD-L1 blockade in urothelial cancer (dated by TCRdb to about 2017). The library was generated by the immunoSEQ multiplex PCR assay. This immuneACCESS table, as held by TCRdb, lists in-frame sequences with V and J called but not all clones. Of the missing ones, under half trace to an unresolved V gene in checked studies; the others have no known cause. The sample data list approximately 100,000 clones, and roughly nine tenths of these were observed just once. The ten largest clones represent 0.75% to 0.95% of the sample. The sample in question was PBMCs, obtained around atezolizumab (anti-PD-L1) treatment. The receptors derive from a woman aged 80 or over with urothelial cancer.

The DNA for the CDR3 is TGTGCCAGCAGCTTAGATCGGGCGGGGGGGGCTCAGAACACTGAAGCTTTCTTT. Amino acid sequence: CASSLDRAGGAQNTEAFF. V gene TRBV11-2 combines with J gene TRBJ1-1, with a tentative D call TRBD1 (6 bases). V gave up 0 bases and J gave up 1 base, with 18 bases separating them. Germline V lookup: CDR1 SGHAT, CDR2 FQNNGV. This CDR3 is built from 18 residues.

The chain employs TRBV29-1 and TRBJ2-1; D call uncertain. Germline V gives CDR1 SQVTM, CDR2 ANQGSEA. This CDR3 contains 15 residues. Trimming stripped 5 bases from V and 3 bases from J, with 17 bases between. CDR3 nucleotides: TGCAGCGTTAGCCCAGCTGGCGGAGACTACAATGAGCAGTTCTTC. Amino acids: CSVSPAGGDYNEQFF.

The chain combines TRBV10-3 with TRBJ2-1; D is possibly TRBD2 (6 bases). Germline CDR1 is ENHRY and CDR2 is SYGVKD. The V end lost 7 bases, the J end lost 6 bases, and 16 bases lay between the germline ends. The CDR3 consists of 14 residues. The CDR3 nucleotides read TGTGCCATCAAACTAGCCACTACCGTCAATGAGCAGTTCTTC. Translation gives CAIKLATTVNEQFF.

The chain joins TRBV30 to TRBJ2-4; 12 bases are shared with TRBD2. V lost 5 bases to trimming and J lost 2 bases; unmatched junction nucleotides: 4. Germline V gene sequence: CDR1 GTSNPN, CDR2 SVGIG (reference sequence). The CDR3 covers 15 residues. The CDR3: CAWSLAGGSKNIQYF. CDR3 in DNA: TGTGCCTGGTCCCTAGCGGGAGGGTCCAAAAACATTCAGTACTTC.

J is TRBJ1-5 and V is TRBV27; TRBD1 is a possible D gene (6 bases). Per germline, CDR1 MNHEY and CDR2 SMNVEV (reference sequence). The CDR3 covers 16 residues. Between the trimmed V and J ends, which lost 5 bases and 6 bases, there was a span of 20 bases. The CDR3 bases are TGTGCCAGCAGTCATTGGGGAGGGGGGGAAAGTCAGCCCCAGCATTTT. As protein: CASSHWGGGESQPQHF.

V and J are TRBV7-3 and TRBJ1-2; D not resolved. Trimming left V 2 bases short and J 0 bases short, with 7 bases between. CDR3 length: 14 amino acids. CDR1 and CDR2 (germline): SGHTA, FQGTGA. CDR3 sequence reads: CASSLGGSNYGYTF. Written as DNA, the CDR3 is TGTGCCAGCAGCTTAGGCGGCTCTAACTATGGCTACACCTTC.

The rearrangement joins TRBV30 to TRBJ2-2; perhaps TRBD2 as D (6 bases). The CDR3 covers 16 residues. Trimming took 2 bases from V and 5 from J, leaving 18 bases between them. Germline assignment: CDR1 GTSNPN and CDR2 SVGIG (reference sequence). CDR3 region: CAWSSLGGIGTGELFF. The CDR3 DNA sequence: TGTGCCTGGAGTTCCTTGGGCGGGATAGGGACCGGGGAGCTGTTTTTT.

The rearrangement uses TRBV28 and TRBJ2-1; 8 positions match TRBD2. In germline, CDR1 is MDHEN, CDR2 SYDVKM. The V gene end was trimmed by 7 bases and the J gene end by 7 bases; junction bases not matched to a gene: 9. This CDR3 region has 14 residues. The CDR3 here is CASTISGIGNEQFF. In nucleotides, the CDR3 is TGTGCCAGCACCATTAGCGGGATTGGAAATGAGCAGTTCTTC.